These 24 T cell receptor beta chains share one sample of origin, sequenced in a study of T cells after yellow fever vaccination. TCRdb independently ran MiXCR on the 5' RACE reads; one entry per CDR3 protein. This table has about 400,000 distinct CDR3 sequences, 6.2% appearing once. The sequencing used PBMCs, collected 5 days after the yellow fever booster vaccination. Source of these receptors: a man aged 25 to 40 who received the YFV17D yellow fever vaccine.

Of note for this clonotype: With a much larger clone just one base away, this may be a read error. The CDR3 does not end in the conserved phenylalanine or tryptophan, so this is likely a read error. In DNA, the CDR3 is TGCAGTGCTAGGATAGGACAGGGCTCCTACAATGAGCAGTTCTAC. It translates to CSARIGQGSYNEQFY. The J gene is TRBJ2-1, the V gene TRBV20-1; TRBD1 matches 8 bases. In germline, CDR1 is DFQATT, CDR2 SNEGSKA (reference sequence). CDR3 length: 15 residues. J lost 0 bases, V lost 3 bases, and 4 bases had no gene match.

This chain connects TRBV7-2 to TRBJ1-5, with 8 bases identical to TRBD1. Germline CDR1 reads SGHTA; CDR2 reads FQGNSA. This CDR3 contains 15 residues. Trimming cost V 5 bases and J 4 bases; bases outside gene matches: 7. Here the CDR3 DNA reads TGTGCCAGCAGCCCGCAGGGGGCGAGGAATCAGCCCCAGCATTTT. This translates into CASSPQGARNQPQHF.

There are a few counts of this clonotype. The V and J genes are TRBV20-1 and TRBJ2-1; TRBD2 aligns across 9 bases. Germline loops: CDR1 DFQATT, CDR2 SNEGSKA (reference sequence). The CDR3 is 14 amino acids. V was clipped by 5 bases and J by 8 bases; unmatched bases: 10. The DNA of the CDR3 is TGCAGTGCTTCACTAGCGGGCCCTTCGGATGAGCAGTTCTTC. The encoded protein is CSASLAGPSDEQFF.

The rearrangement joins TRBV29-1 to TRBJ2-1; TRBD1 is a possible D gene (6 bases). CDR1 is SQVTM, CDR2 ANQGSEA, per germline. CDR3 length equals 13 residues. V was cut by 7 bases and J by 4 bases, with 14 bases left in between. The CDR3 DNA reads as TGCAGCGCCGAGGACAGAAATTACAATGAGCAGTTCTTC. This translates into CSAEDRNYNEQFF.

This clonotype was detected many times. The J gene is TRBJ2-5, the V gene TRBV12-3 or TRBV12-4; a possible D gene is TRBD2 (5 bases). CDR3 size: 14 residues. Deletions cut 3 bases from V and 6 bases from J, with 14 bases between. Here the CDR3 DNA reads TGTGCCAGCAGTTTCGAGGGAATTGGCCAGACCCAGTACTTC. This encodes CASSFEGIGQTQYF.

The chain links TRBV9 to TRBJ1-5; a weak D match, TRBD1 (6 bases). The CDR3 consists of 15 residues. V lost 3 bases and J 5 bases, leaving 15 bases between the germline ends. The germline gives CDR1 SGDLS, CDR2 YYNGEE. The CDR3 region has the DNA TGTGCCAGCAGCGCAATAGGACAGCCTCATCAGCCCCAGCATTTT. It is translated as CASSAIGQPHQPQHF.

This clonotype was seen more than once but under ten times. This chain connects TRBV20-1 to TRBJ2-7; D not certain. Trimming left V 7 bases short and J 3 bases short, with 10 bases between. The CDR3 spans 11 residues. In germline, CDR1 is DFQATT, CDR2 SNEGSKA (reference sequence). The CDR3 region is CSVTNNYEQYF. The CDR3, as DNA: TGCAGTGTTACTAACAACTACGAGCAGTACTTC.

The rearrangement uses TRBV6-2 or TRBV6-3 and TRBJ2-1; D not resolved. The ends were cut back, 0 bases at V and 0 bases at J, with 9 bases in the middle. In germline, CDR1 is MNHEY, CDR2 SVGEGT. The CDR3 length is 16 residues. CDR3 in amino acids: CASSYSMTLSYNEQFF. Here the CDR3 DNA reads TGTGCCAGCAGTTACTCGATGACTCTCTCCTACAATGAGCAGTTCTTC.

Details on this clonotype: An end of the junction does not agree with germline; a read error may underlie this. The V and J genes are TRBV20-1 and TRBJ2-7, with 14 bases identical to TRBD2. The germline CDR1 and CDR2 sequences are DFQATT and SNEGSKA (reference sequence). This CDR3 is built from 17 residues. In nucleotides, the CDR3 is TGCTGTGCCAACCCACCGGGACTAGCGGGGGAATACTACGAGCAGTACTTC. Residues: CCANPPGLAGEYYEQYF.

In this sample, this clonotype turned up a few times. Here the CDR3 reads CASSVIGDPTEAFF. The CDR3 nucleotides are TGTGCCAGTTCAGTTATTGGGGACCCCACTGAAGCTTTCTTT. The chain couples TRBV19 to TRBJ1-1; possible D gene TRBD1, 5 bases. Germline loops: CDR1 LNHDA, CDR2 SQIVND (reference sequence). The CDR3 runs 14 residues. The V gene lost 8 bases and the J gene lost 4 bases, with 17 bases spanning the gap.

A few counts support this clonotype. This chain connects TRBV10-1 to TRBJ2-3; D not resolved. The CDR3 runs to 15 residues. V was shortened by 0 bases and J by 2 bases, with 9 bases between the two germline ends. Per the germline V gene, CDR1 is WNHNN and CDR2 is SYGVQD (reference sequence). CDR3 sequence reads: CASSESGPDTDTQYF. As DNA, the CDR3 is TGCGCCAGCAGTGAGTCGGGCCCGGACACAGATACGCAGTATTTT.

The table lists this clonotype with many counts. The chain has TRBV5-6 and TRBJ2-7; 9 bases fit TRBD1. Germline V gene data show CDR1 as SGHDT and CDR2 as YYEEEE. J lost 0 bases, V lost 2 bases, and 21 bases had no gene match. CDR3 length equals 21 residues. This CDR3 is CASSFHFKSRDRALGSYEQYF. CDR3 nucleotide sequence: TGTGCCAGCAGCTTCCACTTCAAGTCCCGGGACAGGGCCCTTGGCTCCTACGAGCAGTACTTC.

The CDR3 nucleotides are TGCAGTGCTAGAGACCCGACAGGGGGCCGAAAAAACATTCAGTACTTC. Protein: CSARDPTGGRKNIQYF. The genes are TRBV20-1 and TRBJ2-4, with 10 bases matching TRBD1. V shed 0 bases, J shed 4 bases, and the junction held 6 bases outside the gene matches. The CDR3 has 16 residues. From germline, CDR1 is DFQATT and CDR2 SNEGSKA (reference sequence).

This clonotype has only a few counts. The V gene is TRBV29-1, the J gene TRBJ2-7; D not resolved. Trimming removed 4 bases at V and 0 bases at J, with 16 bases between. The CDR3 has 15 residues. The germline V gene has CDR1 SQVTM and CDR2 ANQGSEA. The CDR3 reads CSVVGLGKSSYEQYF. CDR3 nucleotides: TGCAGCGTTGTCGGGTTGGGGAAAAGCTCCTACGAGCAGTACTTC.

This clonotype was recorded at least ten times. This chain connects TRBV7-2 to TRBJ2-5; D possibly corresponds to TRBD2 (5 bases). Trimming took off 4 bases at V and 4 bases at J, with 10 bases between the two ends. This CDR3 spans 13 amino acids. CDR1 is SGHTA, CDR2 FQGNSA, per germline. The CDR3 DNA is TGTGCCAGCAGCTCGGGGTTCGGAGAGACCCAGTACTTC. Its translation: CASSSGFGETQYF.

In its sample, this clonotype was seen a few times. The chain recombines TRBV15 with TRBJ1-5, with 9 bases matching TRBD1. V shed 0 bases, J shed 1 base, and the junction held 16 bases outside the gene matches. Germline CDR1 reads LNHNV; CDR2 reads YYDKDF (reference sequence). CDR3 size: 21 residues. The CDR3 sequence is CATSRDPGGTGGILSNQPQHF. CDR3 bases: TGTGCCACCAGCAGAGATCCGGGAGGCACAGGGGGCATCCTGAGCAATCAGCCCCAGCATTTT.

The chain combines TRBV29-1 with TRBJ2-7; possibly TRBD1 for D (6 bases). The CDR3 is 14 amino acids. Per the germline V gene, CDR1 is SQVTM and CDR2 is ANQGSEA. V lost 3 bases to trimming and J lost 2 bases, with 14 bases between them. The CDR3 is CSVETGFDTYEQYF. CDR3 nucleotide sequence: TGCAGCGTTGAGACAGGATTTGATACCTACGAGCAGTACTTC.

In this sample, this clonotype turned up many times. The V call is TRBV30, the J call TRBJ1-5, with no clear D. V lost 0 bases and J 12 bases, leaving 12 bases between the germline ends. This CDR3 has 12 residues. Germline assignment: CDR1 GTSNPN and CDR2 SVGIG (reference sequence). Here the CDR3 reads CAWSVLGGDQHF. CDR3 in DNA: TGTGCCTGGAGTGTACTAGGCGGTGACCAGCATTTT.

This clonotype was seen only a few times. This chain joins TRBV5-4 and TRBJ1-1, with D uncertain. V dropped 0 bases and J dropped 4 bases, with 10 bases sitting between them. The CDR3 loop spans 14 amino acids. The germline V gene has CDR1 SGHNT and CDR2 YYREEE (reference sequence). CDR3: CASSLERSATEAFF. The CDR3 bases are TGTGCCAGCAGCTTGGAACGGTCGGCCACTGAAGCTTTCTTT.

Many counts were recorded for this clonotype. This chain uses TRBV18 with TRBJ1-6, with D unclear. Germline CDR1 reads KGHSH; CDR2 reads LQKENI. The CDR3 covers 13 residues. Trimming pared 8 bases from V and 8 bases from J, leaving 13 bases between. The CDR3 DNA sequence: TGTGCCAGCGCGACTGTTTCGGATTCACCCCTCCACTTT. It specifies CASATVSDSPLHF.

This clonotype was counted a few times. The V and J genes are TRBV7-2 and TRBJ2-7; D gene ambiguous. This CDR3 is built from 13 residues. Germline V CDR1 and CDR2: SGHTA, FQGNSA. V lost 1 base, J lost 4 bases, and 8 bases lay in between. The CDR3 sequence is CASSLVVTYEQYF. As DNA, the CDR3 is TGTGCCAGCAGCTTAGTGGTGACATACGAGCAGTACTTC.

This clonotype showed up just a few times. The chain has TRBV5-5 and TRBJ1-1; 7 bases align to TRBD1. The V gene's germline CDR1 is SGHKS and CDR2 YYEKEE (reference sequence). Trimming at V came to 3 bases and at J to 7 bases, leaving 12 bases not matched to a gene. The CDR3 has 15 amino acids. CDR3 amino acids: CASSWGDRVGGEAFF. The CDR3 bases are TGTGCCAGCAGCTGGGGTGACAGGGTCGGTGGTGAAGCTTTCTTT.

There are many counts of this clonotype. The chain joins TRBV20-1 to TRBJ2-5; D gene unclear. Trimming took 3 bases from V and 5 from J, leaving 7 bases between them. CDR1 and CDR2 (germline): DFQATT, SNEGSKA (reference sequence). This CDR3 has 11 residues. The chain's CDR3 is CSASSGETQYF. In nucleotides, the CDR3 is TGCAGTGCTAGTTCTGGGGAGACCCAGTACTTC.

This clonotype was counted only a few times. This rearrangement joins TRBV19 to TRBJ2-7; D is undetermined. Germline V gives CDR1 LNHDA, CDR2 SQIVND (reference sequence). Trimming left V 3 bases short and J 3 bases short, with 9 bases between. The CDR3 runs 13 residues. The CDR3 coding sequence is TGTGCCAGTAGTATGGGCCTCGACTACGAGCAGTACTTC. It specifies CASSMGLDYEQYF. The full variable domain, completed using reference TRBV19 and TRBJ2-7, is DGGITQSPKYLFRKEGQNVTLSCEQNLNHDAMYWYRQDPGQGLRLIYYSQIVNDFQKGDIAEGYSVSREKKESFPLTVTSAQKNPTAFYLCASSMGLDYEQYFGPGTRLTVT.